These 14 T cell receptor beta chains were all obtained from the same sample, sequenced in a study of T cells in Graves' hyperthyroidism and ophthalmopathy. Using RNA transcripts as the source, TCR beta CDR3 regions were amplified. HTBI primers were the set used in a first-round RT-PCR of the TCR CDR3. MiXCR was run by TCRdb on the multiplex PCR reads, yielding one entry per CDR3 protein. The sample holds some 550,000 distinct CDR3 sequences, around 21% seen once. The specimen sequenced was blood. These receptors came from a man aged 18-30 years with Graves' hyperthyroidism.

At least ten counts were recorded for this clonotype. This sequence joins TRBV19 and TRBJ1-2, with D unresolved. The ends were cut back, 4 bases at V and 10 bases at J, with 13 bases in the middle. The CDR3 is made up of 12 amino acids. Germline V gene lookup returns CDR1 LNHDA and CDR2 SQIVND (reference sequence). DNA for the CDR3: TGTGCCAGTAGTAGTCGGACGCCAGTCTACACCTTC. This encodes CASSSRTPVYTF.

This clonotype was seen many times. The chain employs TRBV20-1 and TRBJ1-1; D is ambiguous. This CDR3 contains 13 residues. The V gene's germline CDR1 is DFQATT and CDR2 SNEGSKA (reference sequence). Trimming stripped 4 bases from V and 1 base from J, with 10 bases between. Here the CDR3 DNA reads TGCAGTGCTAAATGGGGTTCGAACACTGAAGCTTTCTTT. Encoded protein: CSAKWGSNTEAFF.

The table lists this clonotype with many counts. The rearrangement links TRBV2 to TRBJ1-3, with a possible D match to TRBD1 (5 bases). V lost 10 bases, J lost 1 base, and 20 bases lay in between. The V gene's germline CDR1 is SNHLY and CDR2 FYNNEI. CDR3 length: 16 amino acids. The CDR3 protein is CATSWAGVQSGNTIYF. CDR3 in DNA: TGTGCCACCTCCTGGGCGGGGGTTCAGTCTGGAAACACCATATATTTT.

This chain uses TRBV12-3 or TRBV12-4 with TRBJ1-5; D uncertain. With 2 bases removed from V and 11 bases from J, the gap between germline ends came to 13 bases. This CDR3 spans 13 amino acids. The CDR3 is CASSLILEVAQHF. The CDR3 DNA is TGTGCCAGCAGTTTAATCCTTGAGGTAGCCCAGCATTTT.

The table lists this clonotype with many counts. J is TRBJ2-7 and V is TRBV20-1; no reliable D call. Germline values: CDR1 DFQATT, CDR2 SNEGSKA (reference sequence). The CDR3 totals 12 residues. The V gene lost 3 bases and the J gene lost 2 bases, with 8 bases spanning the gap. This CDR3 reads CSASSLPYEQYF. In DNA form, the CDR3 reads TGCAGTGCTAGCTCACTACCCTACGAGCAGTACTTC.

Concerning this clonotype: At one end, the junction sequence differs from germline, possibly due to a read error. V is TRBV7-8 and J is TRBJ2-2; D possibly uses TRBD1 or TRBD2 (5 bases each). CDR1 is SGHVS and CDR2 is FQNEAQ in the germline V gene. The CDR3 has 16 amino acids. CDR3 loop: CASSFAARVETGELCF. Written as DNA, the CDR3 is TGTGCCAGCAGCTTCGCGGCCAGGGTGGAGACCGGGGAGCTGTGTTTT.

This clonotype has a handful of counts. The CDR3, as DNA: TGTGCCAGCAGTTTTCGAGGGTTTGGCTACACCTTC. The encoded protein is CASSFRGFGYTF. This chain links TRBV12-3 or TRBV12-4 with TRBJ1-2; D is unclear. With 3 bases removed from V and 7 bases from J, the gap between germline ends came to 9 bases. There are 12 residues in the CDR3.

This clonotype has a handful of counts. This chain links TRBV5-4 with TRBJ2-5; D call uncertain. The CDR3 consists of 14 residues. Germline V gives CDR1 SGHNT, CDR2 YYREEE (reference sequence). V lost 0 bases and J lost 3, with 9 bases in between. The CDR3 loop is CASSLGSDEETQYF. CDR3 sequence (DNA): TGTGCCAGCAGCTTGGGGTCAGATGAAGAGACCCAGTACTTC.

In this sample, this clonotype turned up many times. The J gene is TRBJ1-5, the V gene TRBV28; D gene uncertain. The CDR3 has 16 amino acids. V was pared by 5 bases and J by 3 bases, with 17 bases between. The germline gives CDR1 MDHEN, CDR2 SYDVKM. The CDR3 sequence is CASSLWVSNNNQPQHF. The CDR3 region has the DNA TGTGCCAGCAGTCTGTGGGTCTCCAACAACAATCAGCCCCAGCATTTT. Together with reference TRBV28 and TRBJ1-5, the CDR3 gives the full variable domain: DVKVTQSSRYLVKRTGEKVFLECVQDMDHENMFWYRQDPGLGLRLIYFSYDVKMKEKGDIPEGYSVSREKKERFSLILESASTNQTSMYLCASSLWVSNNNQPQHFGDGTRLSIL.

The chain combines TRBV6-1 with TRBJ2-7, with TRBD1 matching over 9 bases. The CDR3 totals 14 residues. J was trimmed by 3 bases and V by 7 bases; bases with no gene match: 7. Germline lookup yields CDR1 MNHNS and CDR2 SASEGT. The CDR3 reads CASTRTGVFYEQYF. The DNA of the CDR3 is TGTGCCAGCACCAGGACAGGGGTCTTCTACGAGCAGTACTTC.

This clonotype was recorded many times. The V gene is TRBV6-5, the J gene TRBJ2-7; 9 nucleotides agree with TRBD1. V dropped 2 bases and J dropped 12; count of bases not matched to a gene: 5. This CDR3 has 12 residues. Looked up from germline, CDR1 is MNHEY and CDR2 is SVGAGI. The CDR3 DNA reads as TGTGCCAGCAGTTACGGGACAGGGTCTCTGTACTTC. Translation gives CASSYGTGSLYF.

This clonotype was seen many times. DNA for the CDR3: TGTGCCAGCAGTTTCGTGGGGCAAGAGACCCAGTACTTC. Its protein product is CASSFVGQETQYF. This sequence joins TRBV12-3 or TRBV12-4 and TRBJ2-5; D is unresolved. Trimming left V 3 bases short and J 2 bases short, with 7 bases between. The CDR3 has 13 amino acids.

This clonotype showed up many times. The rearrangement links TRBV6-5 to TRBJ2-5; possibly TRBD1 or TRBD2 for D (5 bases each). With 6 bases removed from V and 3 bases from J, the gap between germline ends came to 11 bases. Germline values: CDR1 MNHEY, CDR2 SVGAGI. The CDR3 covers 13 residues. CDR3 sequence reads: CASRGVGEETQYF. The CDR3 region has the DNA TGTGCCAGCAGGGGGGTGGGCGAAGAGACCCAGTACTTC.

This clonotype was seen at least ten times. The gene calls are TRBV28 and TRBJ1-2; a weak D match, TRBD1 (6 bases). CDR3 length equals 13 residues. The V gene lost 8 bases and the J gene lost 1 base, with 11 bases spanning the gap. The V gene's germline CDR1 is MDHEN and CDR2 SYDVKM. This CDR3 reads CASGWGLNYGYTF. CDR3 bases: TGTGCCAGCGGCTGGGGGCTTAACTATGGCTACACCTTC.